The next 30 T cell receptor beta chains were all read from a single sample in a study of PD-1 blockade in classical Hodgkin lymphoma. Measured with immunoSEQ multiplex PCR; TCRdb has only the in-frame clones, and not every one. The sample lists about 150,000 clones; around four fifths were seen once. Each of the patients experienced relapse following autologous stem cell transplantation, and their brentuximab vedotin exposure differed. The source was peripheral blood mononuclear cells (PBMCs), collected before the second cycle of nivolumab. The receptors here all came from a human donor with classical Hodgkin lymphoma.

This rearrangement joins TRBV6-6 to TRBJ2-5; possible D gene TRBD2, 7 bases. The V and J ends lost 8 bases and 0 bases respectively, with 19 bases between them. Germline CDR1 and CDR2: MNHNY and SVGAGI (reference sequence). There are 16 residues in the CDR3. DNA of the CDR3: TGTGCCAGCGGCTCCGCACGGGGGGCGTACCAAGAGACCCAGTACTTC. Translating it yields CASGSARGAYQETQYF.

The rearrangement links TRBV7-9 to TRBJ2-1, with TRBD2 identical over 9 bases. Looked up from germline, CDR1 is SEHNR and CDR2 is FQNEAQ (reference sequence). The V segment lost 5 bases and the J segment 5 bases; nucleotides outside the gene matches: 10. CDR3 length: 16 residues. CDR3 DNA: TGTGCCAGCAGCCAAGCGGGGGGAGCCCCTCACAATGAGCAGTTCTTC. Translated: CASSQAGGAPHNEQFF.

The chain links TRBV6-6 to TRBJ2-7, with D unresolved. From germline, CDR1 is MNHNY and CDR2 SVGAGI (reference sequence). This CDR3 spans 12 amino acids. Between the trimmed V and J ends, which lost 5 bases and 4 bases, there was a span of 9 bases. The chain's CDR3 is CASSTREYEQYF. The CDR3 DNA follows: TGTGCCAGCAGTACCCGTGAGTACGAGCAGTACTTC.

The rearrangement uses TRBV7-2 and TRBJ2-2; unclear D gene. CDR1 is SGHTA and CDR2 is FQGNSA in the germline V gene. V was shortened by 4 bases and J by 5 bases, with 8 bases between the two germline ends. This CDR3 spans 13 amino acids. CDR3 DNA: TGTGCCAGCAGCTCCGATTCGACCGGGGAGCTGTTTTTT. The encoded protein is CASSSDSTGELFF.

The chain is built from TRBV7-9 and TRBJ2-5, with D possibly being TRBD1 (7 bases). The V gene's germline CDR1 is SEHNR and CDR2 FQNEAQ (reference sequence). The CDR3 loop spans 15 amino acids. V lost 1 base, J lost 5 bases, and 14 bases lay in between. CDR3 sequence: CASSLVAAGGETQYF. In DNA, the CDR3 is TGTGCCAGCAGCTTAGTAGCGGCAGGGGGGGAGACCCAGTACTTC.

With respect to this clone: The junction shows a germline mismatch at one end, possibly a read error. The chain has TRBV10-3 and TRBJ1-2, with D perhaps TRBD1 (6 bases). Germline V gene lookup returns CDR1 ENHRY and CDR2 SYGVKD. This CDR3 region has 14 residues. The CDR3 bases are TGTGCCATCAGTGAGTCAACAGGGCTTTATGACTACACCTTC. As protein: CAISESTGLYDYTF.

V is TRBV6-5 and J is TRBJ1-2; maybe TRBD1 (6 bases). In germline, CDR1 is MNHEY, CDR2 SVGAGI. V lost 2 bases and J lost 5, with 15 bases in between. This CDR3 is 15 amino acids long. CDR3 DNA: TGTGCCAGCAGTTACCCACAGGGAGGATGGTATGGCTACACCTTC. Protein: CASSYPQGGWYGYTF.

The rearrangement uses TRBV18 and TRBJ2-3; 11 bases align to TRBD2. The CDR3 runs to 17 residues. V dropped 3 bases and J dropped 3; count of bases not matched to a gene: 8. Germline V gene sequence: CDR1 KGHSH, CDR2 LQKENI. The CDR3 DNA reads TGTGCCAGCTCACCCTCCTTAGCGGGGGGGCCGACAGATACGCAGTATTTT. It specifies CASSPSLAGGPTDTQYF.

The V gene is TRBV10-3, the J gene TRBJ1-1, with unresolved D. The V end was cut by 0 bases, the J end by 6 bases, with 5 bases between. Germline CDR1 is ENHRY and CDR2 is SYGVKD. This CDR3 region has 12 residues. The CDR3 nucleotides are TGTGCCATCAGTGAGTCACTAGCTGAAGCTTTCTTT. Protein sequence: CAISESLAEAFF.

This chain links TRBV5-5 with TRBJ2-1; no definite D call. This CDR3 has 14 residues. The V and J ends lost 0 bases and 1 base respectively, with 5 bases between them. CDR1 is SGHKS and CDR2 is YYEKEE in the germline V gene (reference sequence). CDR3 DNA sequence: TGTGCCAGCAGCTTGGGCAATTCCTACAATGAGCAGTTCTTC. Its translation is CASSLGNSYNEQFF.

The rearrangement links TRBV28 to TRBJ2-1; D tentatively fits TRBD1 or TRBD2 (6 bases each). V lost 5 bases and J lost 4, with 15 bases in between. This CDR3 has 15 residues. Germline-derived CDR1 and CDR2 are MDHEN and SYDVKM. DNA of the CDR3: TGTGCCAGCAGTCGCCCGGGGGCGGCGTACAATGAGCAGTTCTTC. As protein: CASSRPGAAYNEQFF.

This clone occurred many times. V gene TRBV5-1 combines with J gene TRBJ1-2; maybe TRBD1 (6 bases). Germline V lookup: CDR1 SGHRS, CDR2 YFSETQ. V was shortened by 0 bases and J by 8 bases, with 8 bases between the two germline ends. There are 12 residues in the CDR3. Written as DNA, the CDR3 is TGCGCCAGCAGCTTGGTTCAGGGGGGCTACACCTTC. Its translation: CASSLVQGGYTF. Looking up the rest from reference TRBV5-1 and TRBJ1-2 gives the full variable domain: KAGVTQTPRYLIKTRGQQVTLSCSPISGHRSVSWYQQTPGQGLQFLFEYFSETQRNKGNFPGRFSGRQFSNSRSEMNVSTLELGDSALYLCASSLVQGGYTFGSGTRLTVV.

This clone was observed a few times. The V gene is TRBV25-1, the J gene TRBJ1-1; D gene ambiguous. Germline values: CDR1 MGHDK, CDR2 SYGVNS. The V and J ends lost 7 bases and 4 bases respectively, with 10 bases between them. The CDR3 length is 12 residues. The CDR3 here is CASNAMATEAFF. CDR3 in DNA: TGTGCCAGCAATGCCATGGCCACTGAAGCTTTCTTT.

In this sample, this clone turned up many times. This chain connects TRBV5-1 to TRBJ1-1; TRBD1 might be the D (5 bases). This CDR3 region has 15 residues. V lost 4 bases to trimming and J lost 3 bases, with 16 bases between them. Germline CDR1 and CDR2: SGHRS and YFSETQ. The CDR3 loop is CASSPDTGHYTEAFF. In DNA form, the CDR3 reads TGCGCCAGCAGCCCAGACACTGGACATTACACTGAAGCTTTCTTT.

This clone was seen a single time. CDR3 DNA sequence: TGTGCCAGCTCACCATGGGCAGGCATGGCCTCTGGGGCCAACGTCCTGACTTTC. Encoded protein: CASSPWAGMASGANVLTF. V gene TRBV18 combines with J gene TRBJ2-6; D unresolved. Per the germline V gene, CDR1 is KGHSH and CDR2 is LQKENI. Between the trimmed V and J ends, which lost 2 bases and 0 bases, there was a span of 14 bases. CDR3 length: 18 amino acids.

This sequence joins TRBV5-1 and TRBJ2-7; D may match TRBD1 or TRBD2 (6 bases each). Trimming pared 1 base from V and 1 base from J, leaving 12 bases between. There are 15 residues in the CDR3. The germline V gene has CDR1 SGHRS and CDR2 YFSETQ. CDR3 nucleotides: TGCGCCAGCAGCTTGCGGGGGCCGGGGTCCTACGAGCAGTACTTC. The encoded protein is CASSLRGPGSYEQYF.

CDR3 bases: TGTGCCACCAGCAGGAATTTGGACAGGTTACTCGGCTACACCTTC. Amino acids: CATSRNLDRLLGYTF. The rearrangement links TRBV15 to TRBJ1-2; TRBD1 matches 7 bases. The V gene end was trimmed by 3 bases and the J gene end by 8 bases; junction bases not matched to a gene: 12. CDR1 LNHNV and CDR2 YYDKDF come from the germline V gene (reference sequence). The CDR3 length is 15 residues.

A few counts support this clone. The V gene is TRBV6-1, the J gene TRBJ1-3, with D perhaps matching TRBD1 (5 bases). Trimming removed 3 bases at V and 4 bases at J, with 13 bases between. Germline V lookup: CDR1 MNHNS, CDR2 SASEGT. This CDR3 is built from 15 residues. The CDR3, as DNA: TGTGCCAGCAGTGAGCGCCCAGGGTCCGGAAACACCATATATTTT. This codes for CASSERPGSGNTIYF.

The J gene is TRBJ2-7, the V gene TRBV7-9; D unclear. Looked up from germline, CDR1 is SEHNR and CDR2 is FQNEAQ (reference sequence). V gave up 1 base and J gave up 4 bases, with 14 bases separating them. CDR3 length: 15 residues. The chain's CDR3 is CASSLDEIRAYEQYF. The CDR3 nucleotides are TGTGCCAGCAGCTTAGATGAGATAAGGGCTTACGAGCAGTACTTC.

The chain employs TRBV10-3 and TRBJ2-2; D could derive from TRBD1 or TRBD2 (5 bases each). Trimming removed 11 bases at V and 4 bases at J, with 14 bases between. Looked up from germline, CDR1 is ENHRY and CDR2 is SYGVKD. CDR3 size: 13 residues. The CDR3, as DNA: TGTGCCCCCCAGGGTCGGGGCACCGGGGAGCTGTTTTTT. Protein: CAPQGRGTGELFF.

This clone has a handful of counts. This chain joins TRBV7-9 and TRBJ1-6; the D is unclear. Trimming pared 2 bases from V and 9 bases from J, leaving 11 bases between. Per germline, CDR1 SEHNR and CDR2 FQNEAQ (reference sequence). The CDR3 is 14 residues long. CDR3 amino acids: CASSLSVFSSPLHF. CDR3 in DNA: TGTGCCAGCAGCTTAAGCGTTTTCAGTTCACCCCTCCACTTT.

The gene calls are TRBV27 and TRBJ2-7; 7 nucleotides agree with TRBD2. Losses at the gene ends were 4 bases for V and 0 bases for J; bases not matched to a gene: 15. In germline, CDR1 is MNHEY, CDR2 SMNVEV (reference sequence). The CDR3 runs 18 residues. CDR3 amino acids: CASSSRGGRAGSSYEQYF. CDR3 DNA sequence: TGTGCCAGCAGTTCCCGTGGCGGGAGAGCGGGGAGCTCCTACGAGCAGTACTTC.

This clone showed up just once. The rearrangement joins TRBV5-1 to TRBJ1-4; D unclear. This CDR3 is built from 17 residues. Trimming cost V 2 bases and J 4 bases, with 18 bases left between them. Germline V gives CDR1 SGHRS, CDR2 YFSETQ. The CDR3 loop is CASSLVSAFANNEKLFF. In DNA form, the CDR3 reads TGCGCCAGCAGCTTAGTCAGTGCCTTCGCCAATAATGAAAAACTGTTTTTT.

This chain joins TRBV5-1 and TRBJ1-1; 7 nucleotides agree with TRBD1. CDR1 is SGHRS, CDR2 YFSETQ, per germline. The length of the CDR3 is 14 residues. Losses at the gene ends were 4 bases for V and 1 base for J; bases not matched to a gene: 4. CDR3 residues: CASSKGQANTEAFF. CDR3 nucleotides: TGCGCCAGCAGCAAAGGACAGGCGAACACTGAAGCTTTCTTT. The full variable domain, completed using reference TRBV5-1 and TRBJ1-1, is KAGVTQTPRYLIKTRGQQVTLSCSPISGHRSVSWYQQTPGQGLQFLFEYFSETQRNKGNFPGRFSGRQFSNSRSEMNVSTLELGDSALYLCASSKGQANTEAFFGQGTRLTVV.

This clone was seen only a few times. This sequence joins TRBV4-1 and TRBJ2-7, with 7 bases that match TRBD2. This CDR3 spans 15 amino acids. Unmatched junction bases numbered 7, after V lost 4 bases and J lost 1 base. Germline CDR1 reads MGHRA; CDR2 reads YSYEKL. In DNA, the CDR3 is TGCGCCAGCAGCCTCTCCTCGGGAGGTTCCTACGAGCAGTACTTC. Translating it yields CASSLSSGGSYEQYF.

The rearrangement uses TRBV6-5 and TRBJ1-1; no definite D call. The CDR3 totals 15 residues. CDR1 is MNHEY and CDR2 is SVGAGI in the germline V gene. V was cut by 0 bases and J by 4 bases, with 12 bases left in between. CDR3 region: CASSYSNVVSTEAFF. The CDR3 DNA sequence: TGTGCCAGCAGTTACTCGAATGTGGTGAGCACTGAAGCTTTCTTT.

The chain is built from TRBV7-2 and TRBJ2-1; the D is unclear. Trimming removed 5 bases at V and 6 bases at J, with 14 bases between. Germline lookup yields CDR1 SGHTA and CDR2 FQGNSA. The CDR3 sequence is 14 residues long. Here the CDR3 DNA reads TGTGCCAGCAGCCCCCCCAACGCCATCAATGAGCAGTTCTTC. Protein product: CASSPPNAINEQFF.

This rearrangement joins TRBV29-1 to TRBJ2-7; TRBD1 is a possible D gene (5 bases). CDR3 length equals 14 residues. V was pared by 0 bases and J by 3 bases, with 12 bases between. Germline CDR1 reads SQVTM; CDR2 reads ANQGSEA. CDR3 region: CSVEDQAGIYEQYF. DNA of the CDR3: TGCAGCGTTGAAGATCAAGCAGGGATCTACGAGCAGTACTTC.

This chain uses TRBV29-1 with TRBJ2-7; tentative D call: TRBD2 (6 bases). V lost 3 bases to trimming and J lost 0 bases, with 12 bases between them. Germline values: CDR1 SQVTM, CDR2 ANQGSEA. The CDR3 loop spans 14 amino acids. The CDR3 nucleotides read TGCAGCGTTGATGGCGGGGTGAGCTCCTACGAGCAGTACTTC. Translation: CSVDGGVSSYEQYF.

The rearrangement uses TRBV28 and TRBJ1-1, with D hard to call. This CDR3 has 12 amino acids. The germline V gene has CDR1 MDHEN and CDR2 SYDVKM. Deletions cut 3 bases from V and 7 bases from J, with 9 bases between. The DNA for the CDR3 is TGTGCCAGCAGTTTTTTGAAGGTTGAAGCTTTCTTT. This gives the protein CASSFLKVEAFF.